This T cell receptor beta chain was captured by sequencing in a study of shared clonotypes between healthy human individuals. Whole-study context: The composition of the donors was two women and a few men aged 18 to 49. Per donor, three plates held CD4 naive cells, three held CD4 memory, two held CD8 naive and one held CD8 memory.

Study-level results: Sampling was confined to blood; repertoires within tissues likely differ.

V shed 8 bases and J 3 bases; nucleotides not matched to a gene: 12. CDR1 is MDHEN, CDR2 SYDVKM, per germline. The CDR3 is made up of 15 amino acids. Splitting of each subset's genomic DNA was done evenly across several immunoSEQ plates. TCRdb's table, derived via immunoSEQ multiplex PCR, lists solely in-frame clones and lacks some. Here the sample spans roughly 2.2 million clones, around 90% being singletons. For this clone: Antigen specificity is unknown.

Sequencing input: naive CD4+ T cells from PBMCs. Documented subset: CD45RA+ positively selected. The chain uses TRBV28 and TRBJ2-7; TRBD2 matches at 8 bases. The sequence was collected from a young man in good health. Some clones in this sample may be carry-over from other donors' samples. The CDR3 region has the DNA TGTGCCAGCCCCCCGGCTAGCGGGTTAGACTACGAGCAGTACTTC. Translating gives CASPPASGLDYEQYF.